This TCR beta chain was recorded in a study of beta chain features in type 1 diabetes. General study findings and limits: Patients' naive, central memory and regulatory TCRB repertoires appeared more alike than those of healthy donors. When Type 1 diabetes patients were examined, their TCRB CDR3s proved moderately but significantly shorter in all four CD4+ subsets.

The CDR3 consists of 12 residues. With 9 bases clipped from V and 0 bases from J, the junction kept 1 base outside the gene matches. The germline V gene encodes CDR1 SNHLY and CDR2 FYNNEI. With regard to this clone: The antigen remains unidentified.

As every portion of the isolated RNA was reverse transcribed, the sequencing read expressed TCRB transcripts. The table came from immunoSEQ multiplex PCR; TCRdb's copy has only in-frame clones and leaves some out. The sample has a few hundred thousand clones; around 9.9% are singletons. This TCR derives from a man aged 25-45 years with type 1 diabetes. The chain carries TRBV2 and TRBJ2-5; 7 bases match TRBD1. Sequencing was carried out using naive CD4+ T cells from blood. As DNA, the CDR3 is TGTGCCAGGACAGGGTACCAAGAGACCCAGTACTTC. Protein: CARTGYQETQYF.